This entry concerns a single T cell receptor (beta chain). This sample was taken from a study of blood T cell repertoires in COVID-19. The wider study: The United States, Italy and Spain were the sources of the acute and convalescent COVID-19 samples.

Trimming left V 3 bases short and J 4 bases short, with 10 bases between. Germline V gives CDR1 LNHDA, CDR2 SQIVND (reference sequence). CDR3 length equals 15 residues. In the original processing: Estimation of nucleated cell counts was performed using reference gene primer amplification. TCRdb's table, derived via immunoSEQ multiplex PCR, lists solely in-frame clones and lacks some. V and J calls and clone size are those listed in that table; D and trimming were worked out from the DNA. The sample contains about 150,000 clones, about 82% of which appear only once. The TCR comes from a man in his fifties with active or convalescent COVID-19. The sample was peripheral blood. The chain carries TRBV19 and TRBJ1-6, with D unresolved. This CDR3 reads CASSIGQPYNSPLHF. CDR3 DNA sequence: TGTGCCAGTAGTATTGGGCAGCCGTATAATTCACCCCTCCACTTT.